This T cell receptor (beta chain) was sequenced for a study of spatial heterogeneity in lung cancer. TCRdb reprocessed the 5' RACE reads via MiXCR and lists one record per CDR3 protein. Of tens of thousands of distinct CDR3 sequences in the sample, roughly 9.5% were seen once. The germline V gene has CDR1 LGHNA and CDR2 YNFKEQ. The V end was cut by 1 base, the J end by 7 bases, with 7 bases between. This CDR3 has 13 amino acids. Time point defined: sample taken at primary tumor resection. No cells were sorted before sequencing. The whole RNA sequenced was extracted from tumor, nontumor lung or frozen PBMC. Study results and caveats: Expanded tumor TCRs that were ubiquitous appeared in blood more at resection than follow-up.

This clonotype appeared a few times. Its cognate antigen is unknown. The sample consisted of PBMCs, taken at surgery. The clonotype was recovered from a male donor with early-stage non-small cell lung cancer. The J gene is TRBJ2-2, the V gene TRBV4-2; D gene uncertain. The CDR3 is CASSQAAVGELFF. The CDR3 nucleotides read TGTGCCAGCAGCCAAGCTGCGGTCGGGGAGCTGTTTTTT.